Given below is one TCR beta chain in context. This entry belongs to a study of blood T cell repertoires in COVID-19. Whole-study context: Sample material is recorded as cDNA or gDNA derived from T cells, B-cell-depleted T cells, or PBMCs.

V shed 3 bases and J 1 base; nucleotides not matched to a gene: 3. This CDR3 region has 14 residues. CDR1 and CDR2 from the germline V gene are SGHRS and YFSETQ. Data came from immunoSEQ multiplex PCR; TCRdb stores just in-frame clones and leaves some out. The table includes about 97,000 clones, 91% detected once. The V gene is TRBV5-1, the J gene TRBJ1-1; 7 bases match TRBD1. This receptor was taken from a man aged 18 to 29 with acute or convalescent COVID-19. Sequencing was performed on peripheral blood. DNA for the CDR3: TGCGCCAGCAGCTCGGGACAGCCGAACACTGAAGCTTTCTTT. Encoded protein: CASSSGQPNTEAFF.